The clone carrying this TCR beta chain was recorded only once. Its antigen is unknown. This CDR3 spans 16 amino acids. Germline CDR1 reads SGHTA; CDR2 reads FQGNSA. Trimming took 0 bases from V and 1 from J, leaving 9 bases between them. Profiled with immunoSEQ multiplex PCR; TCRdb holds only in-frame clones, not every one. Here the sample spans around 340,000 clones, over 90% being singletons. The data stem from a study of brain T cells in children with intractable seizures. Findings of the study overall: Pre-surgery blood may have been undersampled, hiding some clones. Only CDR3 sequence similarity suggested viral specificity, without known HCMV serostatus.

The time point here: blood from clinic visit 5 months post-surgery; TSC patient then seizure free. Only cases whose brain tissue showed the highest T cell transcript signatures were sequenced. This clonotype originated in a boy younger than two with tuberous sclerosis and intractable seizures. The sample here was peripheral blood, taken roughly 5 months after surgery. J is TRBJ2-2 and V is TRBV7-2; the D is unclear. This CDR3 is CASSLAKRRNTGELFF. The CDR3 bases are TGTGCCAGCAGCTTAGCGAAACGTCGGAACACCGGGGAGCTGTTTTTT.